The clone carrying this TCR beta chain was picked up one time. The data stem from a study of control samples from healthy donors and cancer patients. The CDR3 has 15 amino acids. In germline, CDR1 is MRHNA, CDR2 SNTAGT. V was pared by 7 bases and J by 4 bases, with 5 bases of the junction left unmatched. The repertoire was sequenced with immunoSEQ multiplex PCR; TCRdb's copy has only in-frame clones and lacks some. The sample lists roughly 400,000 clones, more than 80% occurring once. The source material was PBMCs. J is TRBJ2-3 and V is TRBV6-4, with 13 bases identical to TRBD2. The receptor's source is a man in his forties with head and neck cancer. CDR3 bases: TGTGCCAGCAAATGGACTAGCGGGGGTTCAGATACGCAGTATTTT. Protein product: CASKWTSGGSDTQYF.